This T cell receptor beta chain was identified in a study of blood T cell repertoires in COVID-19. As processed by the authors: Researchers report that nucleated cell counts were estimated from reference gene primer amplification. Sequenced by immunoSEQ multiplex PCR; TCRdb stores in-frame clones only, minus some. V and J calls plus clone size are reproduced from that table; the DNA served to infer D and trimming. The sample includes about 150,000 clones, around four fifths of them seen just once. The CDR3 consists of 20 residues. Germline CDR1 and CDR2: SGDLS and YYNGEE. The V gene lost 4 bases and the J gene lost 2 bases, with 30 bases spanning the gap.

Material: PBMCs or T cells enriched from blood (not recorded which). The origin of this receptor is a woman aged 40 to 50 who had recovered from COVID-19. The rearrangement uses TRBV9 and TRBJ1-2; a weak D match, TRBD1 (6 bases). The CDR3 region is CASSPRGGAFPRNENYGYTF. The DNA of the CDR3 is TGTGCCAGCAGCCCCCGGGGGGGCGCGTTTCCCAGAAACGAAAACTATGGCTACACCTTC. Drawing the rest from reference TRBV9 and TRBJ1-2, the complete variable domain is DSGVTQTPKHLITATGQRVTLRCSPRSGDLSVYWYQQSLDQGLQFLIQYYNGEERAKGNILERFSAQQFPDLHSELNLSSLELGDSALYFCASSPRGGAFPRNENYGYTFGSGTRLTVV.